This TCR beta chain derives from a study of T cells after yellow fever vaccination. Study at large: Preparation used SMART-Seq v4 Ultra Low Input for the low-cell-number fractions. Study observations and caveats: Peaking faster, on day 5 versus 15, the secondary response was nonetheless weaker. In FACS-sorted repertoires, abundant clonotypes from the bulk population could appear as contaminants.

UMIs and a universal primer site were added when TCR cDNA was made by 5'RACE template switching. Using its own MiXCR run on the 5' RACE reads, TCRdb lists one record per CDR3 protein. There are almost 600,000 distinct CDR3 sequences in the sample; roughly 14% occur only once, and over 11% lies in the top ten. This clonotype has only a few counts. Its antigen is currently unknown. V lost 6 bases and J lost 3, with 12 bases in between. Germline assignment: CDR1 DFQATT and CDR2 SNEGSKA (reference sequence). The CDR3 runs to 12 residues. Sequencing used PBMCs, obtained on the day of the yellow fever booster vaccination. This chain uses TRBV20-1 with TRBJ2-7; possibly TRBD1 or TRBD2 for D (5 bases each). The TCR sequence derives from a man younger than 40 who received the YFV17D yellow fever vaccine. The CDR3 DNA is TGCAGTGCCTGGGGACGGAACTACGAGCAGTACTTC. Amino acids: CSAWGRNYEQYF.